The sample holds one count of the clone carrying this TCR beta chain. The run of the v3.0 immunoSEQ assay was at survey level. Sequencing efforts were directed toward roughly 40,000-50,000 T-cell genomes per sample. Profiled with immunoSEQ multiplex PCR; TCRdb holds only in-frame clones, not every one. Seen here are roughly 28,000 clones, about 77% observed once, and the top ten hold 9.3%. This entry is derived from a study of long-term antiretroviral therapy in people with HIV. V was pared by 1 base and J by 7 bases, with 22 bases between. The CDR3 contains 18 residues. Germline CDR1 MGHRA, CDR2 YSYEKL.

V gene TRBV4-1 combines with J gene TRBJ1-4; TRBD1 might be the D (5 bases). This receptor was identified in a young man with HIV. This specimen consisted of unsorted PBMCs, obtained 1.5 years before starting antiretroviral therapy. CDR3 loop: CASSQVAGRRNGGEKLFF. The CDR3 DNA sequence: TGCGCCAGCAGCCAAGTAGCCGGCAGGAGGAACGGGGGTGAAAAACTGTTTTTT.